Listed below are T cell receptor beta chains from one sample, sequenced in a study of blood T cell repertoires in COVID-19. Clones were read by immunoSEQ multiplex PCR, and TCRdb kept only the in-frame ones, dropping some. The table has 200,000 to 250,000 clones, around nine tenths seen once. Sequenced material: PBMCs or T cells enriched from blood (not recorded which). The source is a woman in her fifties or sixties with acute COVID-19. Both conserved end residues are part of each CDR3.

CDR3	J	V
CASSFRTSGSTGELFF	TRBJ2-2	TRBV7-9
CASSWTSGANYEQYF	TRBJ2-7	TRBV7-2
CSVEQGREETYEQYF	TRBJ2-7	TRBV29-1
CASSSRQGSPPHTDTQYF	TRBJ2-3	TRBV7-9
CATRKTGKDEQFF	TRBJ2-1	TRBV24-1
CASSEGISYEQYF	TRBJ2-7	TRBV6-5
CASSEGPVTGHGYTF	TRBJ1-2	TRBV28
CASSIRGAKNIQYF	TRBJ2-4	TRBV19
CASSLGQNYGYTF	TRBJ1-2	TRBV28
CASSFGRGGGQPQHF	TRBJ1-5	TRBV28
CSASMRERRNTDTQYF	TRBJ2-3	TRBV20-1
CASSFGTSGYNTGELFF	TRBJ2-2	TRBV19
CASSLAPRQEKLFF	TRBJ1-4	TRBV5-1
CASSLSQSGYTF	TRBJ1-2	TRBV5-1
CASSLSTGWYGYTF	TRBJ1-2	TRBV7-9
CASSFGLAGGGYQETQYF	TRBJ2-5	TRBV9
CASSSGGLMNTEAFF	TRBJ1-1	TRBV28
CASSFTDSYEQYF	TRBJ2-7	TRBV11-3
CAISEDSQETQYF	TRBJ2-5	TRBV10-3
CASSHPGQANYGYTF	TRBJ1-2	TRBV16
CASSPGQGWGEQYF	TRBJ2-7	TRBV28
CASRLGGPRDIQYF	TRBJ2-4	TRBV28
CASRERGDSPLHF	TRBJ1-6	TRBV28
CASSSGLAGIGDTQYF	TRBJ2-3	TRBV6-2/TRBV6-3
CASSSSGTRAYNEQFF	TRBJ2-1	TRBV3-1/TRBV3-2
CSVVVDSSYEQYF	TRBJ2-7	TRBV29-1
CASSIDKLPGGNEQFF	TRBJ2-1	TRBV19
CASSSPGRGWGGYTF	TRBJ1-2	TRBV27
CASSLAGRGETQYF	TRBJ2-5	TRBV5-1
CASSLVHPSNQPQHF	TRBJ1-5	TRBV28
CASSLFAGQETQYF	TRBJ2-5	TRBV7-3
CASSLQSSGIYEQYF	TRBJ2-7	TRBV3-1/TRBV3-2
CASSLTGEKLFF	TRBJ1-4	TRBV5-8
CASSFTEETQYF	TRBJ2-5	TRBV12-3/TRBV12-4
CASSYQTGPYNEQFF	TRBJ2-1	TRBV5-1
CASSLSIGKGYTF	TRBJ1-2	TRBV7-2
CASSLQGQDSPLHF	TRBJ1-6	TRBV7-3
CASSHEAFANTGELFF	TRBJ2-2	TRBV4-2
CASSLAGEAGELFF	TRBJ2-2	TRBV7-2
CASRRTSGRVTYEQYF	TRBJ2-7	TRBV27
CAWAGQGAAEAFF	TRBJ1-1	TRBV30
CASSRNSGARTGELFF	TRBJ2-2	TRBV4-1
CASSLRAVAGVYEQYF	TRBJ2-7	TRBV7-9
CASSLIAGSGYNEQFF	TRBJ2-1	TRBV11-2
CASSSQGAYQPQHF	TRBJ1-5	TRBV27
CASSQAGQGDQPQHF	TRBJ1-5	TRBV4-1
CASSQNLGAEETQYF	TRBJ2-5	TRBV16
CASSPGQGEGGYTF	TRBJ1-2	TRBV7-3
CASSFDRGVTGELFF	TRBJ2-2	TRBV5-1